This TCR beta chain was recovered during a study of blood T cell repertoires in COVID-19. As for the study in general: Samples representing acute and convalescent COVID-19 were sourced from the United States, Italy and Spain.

The germline V and J ends were trimmed by 4 bases and 7 bases, with 13 bases remaining between them. CDR3 length: 14 amino acids. CDR1 and CDR2 (germline): SNHLY, FYNNEI. Patients from Seattle were sampled longitudinally, starting during active infection. Per the study methods: Researchers report that nucleated cell counts were estimated from reference gene primer amplification. TCRdb's table, derived via immunoSEQ multiplex PCR, lists solely in-frame clones and lacks some. For V, J and clone size, that table is used; D and trimming come from the DNA. The table records about 350,000 clones, 85% to 90% of them present only once.

This chain connects TRBV2 to TRBJ1-4, with D possibly being TRBD1 (5 bases). This TCR came from a woman aged 70 to 79 with COVID-19, enrolled during active disease. The sample taken for sequencing was peripheral blood. CDR3 DNA sequence: TGTGCCAGCAGTGGTGGGGGGACGATTGAAAAACTGTTTTTT. It specifies CASSGGGTIEKLFF.